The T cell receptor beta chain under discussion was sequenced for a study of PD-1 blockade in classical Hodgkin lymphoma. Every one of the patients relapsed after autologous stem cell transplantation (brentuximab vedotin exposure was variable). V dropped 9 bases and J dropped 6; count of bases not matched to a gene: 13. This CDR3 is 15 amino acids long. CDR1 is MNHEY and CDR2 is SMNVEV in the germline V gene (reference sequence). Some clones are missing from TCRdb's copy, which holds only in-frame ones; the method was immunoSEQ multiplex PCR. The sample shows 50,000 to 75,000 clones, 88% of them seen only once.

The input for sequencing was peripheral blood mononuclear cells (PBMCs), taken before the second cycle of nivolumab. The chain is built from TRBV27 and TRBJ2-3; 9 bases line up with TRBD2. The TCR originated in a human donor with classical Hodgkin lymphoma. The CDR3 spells CARNGLASVYDTQYF. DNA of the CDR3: TGTGCCAGAAACGGACTAGCGAGCGTCTACGATACGCAGTATTTT.